The rows below give T cell receptor beta chains drawn from one sample of a study of cytomegalovirus exposure and HLA in healthy donors. Sequencing used immunoSEQ multiplex PCR; TCRdb keeps in-frame clones, though not all of them. The sample has about 170,000 clones, roughly 85% seen once. The sequenced material came from PBMCs. The receptors were sampled from a woman aged 45 to 65 in good health and CMV-seropositive. The CDR3 runs from the conserved cysteine through the conserved F or W. The D gene is left open where the match is weak. Size values are once, few and many counts, or a class for expanded clones, and some rows have none.

clone size: .
V gene: TRBV29-1
D gene: TRBD1
J gene: TRBJ2-5
CDR3 protein: CSVSGTGFQETQYF
CDR3 DNA: TGCAGCGTTAGCGGGACAGGGTTTCAAGAGACCCAGTACTTC

clone size: .
V gene: TRBV5-5
D gene: .
J gene: TRBJ2-5
CDR3 protein: CASSLGPVETQYF
CDR3 DNA: TGTGCCAGCAGCTTGGGGCCTGTGGAGACCCAGTACTTC

clone size: .
V gene: TRBV11-2
D gene: .
J gene: TRBJ1-1
CDR3 protein: CASSLGLTGLNTEAFF
CDR3 DNA: TGTGCCAGCAGCTTAGGCTTGACAGGCCTGAACACTGAAGCTTTCTTT

clone size: .
V gene: TRBV7-9
D gene: TRBD1
J gene: TRBJ1-2
CDR3 protein: CASSLGSGTGSNYGYTF
CDR3 DNA: TGTGCCAGCAGCTTAGGATCGGGGACAGGGTCTAACTATGGCTACACCTTC

clone size: .
V gene: TRBV21-1
D gene: .
J gene: TRBJ2-2
CDR3 protein: CASSKGVVKTGSPGELFF
CDR3 DNA: TGTGCCAGCAGCAAAGGGGTAGTGAAGACAGGGTCCCCCGGGGAGCTGTTTTTT

clone size: .
V gene: TRBV13
D gene: .
J gene: TRBJ2-7
CDR3 protein: CASSLGGGHEQYF
CDR3 DNA: TGTGCCAGCAGCTTAGGGGGAGGTCACGAGCAGTACTTC

clone size: .
V gene: TRBV30
D gene: .
J gene: TRBJ1-1
CDR3 protein: CAWNRGLNTEAFF
CDR3 DNA: TGTGCCTGGAATCGGGGGTTGAACACTGAAGCTTTCTTT

clone size: .
V gene: TRBV30
D gene: TRBD1
J gene: TRBJ2-6
CDR3 protein: CAWSRTGSFGANVLTF
CDR3 DNA: TGTGCCTGGAGTCGGACAGGGTCTTTTGGGGCCAACGTCCTGACTTTC

clone size: .
V gene: TRBV28
D gene: .
J gene: TRBJ1-1
CDR3 protein: CASSLGGGNTEAFF
CDR3 DNA: TGTGCCAGCAGTTTGGGTGGAGGGAACACTGAAGCTTTCTTT

clone size: once
V gene: TRBV19
D gene: .
J gene: TRBJ1-2
CDR3 protein: CASSIGRVLIWGYTF
CDR3 DNA: TGTGCCAGTAGTATTGGTCGGGTCCTTATATGGGGCTACACCTTC